The present T cell receptor (beta chain) was sequenced within a study of early T cells in non-severe SARS-CoV-2 infection. Study at large: Chains were unpaired, as sequencing was done on bulk RNA from unsorted whole blood. Notes on the study in general: Lookups in VDJdb leaned toward anti-spike CD8 responses and missed private and CD4 specificities.

Concerning this clonotype itself: The antigen remains unidentified.

The CDR3 sequence is 15 residues long. Trimming stripped 3 bases from V and 1 base from J, with 12 bases between. Germline lookup yields CDR1 SGDLS and CDR2 YYNGEE. TCRdb reanalysed the 5' RACE reads using MiXCR and keeps one entry per CDR3 protein. The sample lists some 75,000 distinct CDR3 sequences; roughly 13% were seen once. V is TRBV9 and J is TRBJ2-3; possibly TRBD2 for D (5 bases). The receptor was isolated from an adult who was a healthcare worker with PCR-confirmed SARS-CoV-2 infection or an uninfected control (not recorded which). The sequenced material came from whole blood. CDR3 amino acids: CASSAQPGGTDTQYF. In DNA form, the CDR3 reads TGTGCCAGCAGCGCCCAGCCCGGGGGCACAGATACGCAGTATTTT.